This is a list of T cell receptor beta chains from one sample in a study of siplizumab effects on memory and regulatory T cells. These receptors have no identified antigens. Libraries were prepared by immunoSEQ multiplex PCR; TCRdb keeps only in-frame clonotypes and omits some of them. The top ten clones hold under 7% of a sample with approximately 20,000 clones, 44% of them seen once. Material: CFSE-low (dividing) CD4+ T cells sorted from an allogeneic mixed lymphocyte reaction. These receptors all come from a human donor in good health; the cells came from an allogeneic mixed lymphocyte reaction. Some clones in this sample may be carry-over from other donors' samples. The CDR3 runs from the conserved cysteine through the conserved F or W. A D gene is named only where the DNA matches it firmly. A row's size may be missing; if present it is once, few, many or a size class.

CDR3 protein: CASSFARRNTGELFF
CDR3 DNA: TGTGCCAGCAGCTTCGCCCGACGAAACACCGGGGAGCTGTTTTTT
clone size: .
V gene: TRBV5-7
J gene: TRBJ2-2
D gene: .

CDR3 protein: CASSQGGRSFYNEQFF
CDR3 DNA: TGCGCCAGCAGCCAAGGGGGCAGGTCCTTCTACAATGAGCAGTTCTTC
clone size: .
V gene: TRBV4-1
J gene: TRBJ2-1
D gene: .

CDR3 protein: CASSPGDSPLHF
CDR3 DNA: TGTGCCAGCTCACCCGGGGACTCACCCCTCCACTTT
clone size: few
V gene: TRBV18
J gene: TRBJ1-6
D gene: .

CDR3 protein: CASSEGVYNSPLHF
CDR3 DNA: TGTGCCAGTAGTGAAGGAGTTTATAATTCACCCCTCCACTTT
clone size: .
V gene: TRBV19
J gene: TRBJ1-6
D gene: .

CDR3 protein: CAWSVRLSSSTDTQYF
CDR3 DNA: TGTGCCTGGAGTGTACGTTTAAGCTCCAGCACAGATACGCAGTATTTT
clone size: few
V gene: TRBV30
J gene: TRBJ2-3
D gene: .

CDR3 protein: CASSTGRFQETQYF
CDR3 DNA: TGTGCCAGTAGTACGGGACGGTTCCAAGAGACCCAGTACTTC
clone size: .
V gene: TRBV19
J gene: TRBJ2-5
D gene: .

CDR3 protein: CASRPDRAQPQHF
CDR3 DNA: TGTGCCAGCAGACCCGACAGGGCGCAGCCCCAGCATTTT
clone size: few
V gene: TRBV6-6
J gene: TRBJ1-5
D gene: TRBD1

CDR3 protein: CAWIEGGTEAFF
CDR3 DNA: TGTGCCTGGATCGAGGGCGGAACTGAAGCTTTCTTT
clone size: medium-sized
V gene: TRBV30
J gene: TRBJ1-1
D gene: .

CDR3 protein: CASSRSYGYTF
CDR3 DNA: TGTGCCAGCAGCCGGTCCTATGGCTACACCTTC
clone size: .
V gene: TRBV28
J gene: TRBJ1-2
D gene: .

CDR3 protein: CASSWPVTSGYEQYF
CDR3 DNA: TGTGCCAGCAGTTGGCCCGTGACTAGCGGCTACGAGCAGTACTTC
clone size: .
V gene: TRBV6-5
J gene: TRBJ2-7
D gene: TRBD2

CDR3 protein: CASSSRPGTGELFF
CDR3 DNA: TGTGCCAGCAGCTCAAGGCCTGGAACCGGGGAGCTGTTTTTT
clone size: .
V gene: TRBV7-9
J gene: TRBJ2-2
D gene: .

CDR3 protein: CASSLVGVTNQPQHF
CDR3 DNA: TGTGCCAGCAGCTTAGTGGGGGTTACTAATCAGCCCCAGCATTTT
clone size: few
V gene: TRBV7-2
J gene: TRBJ1-5
D gene: .

CDR3 protein: CSAQWNEQFF
CDR3 DNA: TGCAGTGCCCAATGGAATGAGCAGTTCTTC
clone size: .
V gene: TRBV20-1
J gene: TRBJ2-1
D gene: .

CDR3 protein: CASSHLDGFEPLHF
CDR3 DNA: TGTGCCAGCAGCCACCTAGACGGGTTCGAACCCCTCCACTTT
clone size: .
V gene: TRBV11-2
J gene: TRBJ1-6
D gene: .

CDR3 protein: CASSLDLRDTYSPLHF
CDR3 DNA: TGCGCCAGCAGCTTGGACCTCCGGGACACGTATTCACCCCTCCACTTT
clone size: .
V gene: TRBV5-1
J gene: TRBJ1-6
D gene: .

CDR3 protein: CASSRTSRETQYF
CDR3 DNA: TGTGCCAGCAGCCGGACTAGCAGGGAGACCCAGTACTTC
clone size: .
V gene: TRBV7-9
J gene: TRBJ2-5
D gene: TRBD2

CDR3 protein: CASSLLIGIQSPLHF
CDR3 DNA: TGTGCCAGCAGTTTATTAATCGGGATACAGTCACCCCTCCACTTT
clone size: .
V gene: TRBV27
J gene: TRBJ1-6
D gene: .

CDR3 protein: CASSLSLVNEQFF
CDR3 DNA: TGTGCCAGCAGCCTTAGTCTAGTCAATGAGCAGTTCTTC
clone size: .
V gene: TRBV7-2
J gene: TRBJ2-1
D gene: .

CDR3 protein: CASSWGGNNEQFF
CDR3 DNA: TGCGCCAGCAGCTGGGGCGGTAACAATGAGCAGTTCTTC
clone size: few
V gene: TRBV5-1
J gene: TRBJ2-1
D gene: .

CDR3 protein: CASSLTGNTIYF
CDR3 DNA: TGTGCCAGCAGCTTGACTGGAAACACCATATATTTT
clone size: .
V gene: TRBV5-3
J gene: TRBJ1-3
D gene: .

CDR3 protein: CASSRDRQIGWVAGNQPQHF
CDR3 DNA: TGTGCCAGTAGTAGGGACAGGCAAATTGGATGGGTTGCTGGAAATCAGCCCCAGCATTTT
clone size: few
V gene: TRBV19
J gene: TRBJ1-5
D gene: TRBD1

CDR3 protein: CASSSGGWLDGELFF
CDR3 DNA: TGTGCCAGCAGCTCGGGGGGATGGCTTGACGGGGAGCTGTTTTTT
clone size: .
V gene: TRBV5-8
J gene: TRBJ2-2
D gene: TRBD2

CDR3 protein: CASSLIGNNSPLHF
CDR3 DNA: TGTGCCAGCAGCTTGATAGGGAATAATTCACCCCTCCACTTT
clone size: .
V gene: TRBV5-5
J gene: TRBJ1-6
D gene: .

CDR3 protein: CASSYIRGGYNEQFF
CDR3 DNA: TGTGCCAGCAGTTATATTCGGGGGGGATACAATGAGCAGTTCTTC
clone size: .
V gene: TRBV27
J gene: TRBJ2-1
D gene: TRBD2

CDR3 protein: CASGLVGHSDYEQYF
CDR3 DNA: TGTGCTAGTGGTTTGGTAGGGCACTCGGACTACGAGCAGTACTTC
clone size: once
V gene: TRBV12-5
J gene: TRBJ2-7
D gene: .

CDR3 protein: CASSLAVPNYGYTF
CDR3 DNA: TGCGCCAGCAGCTTGGCTGTCCCAAACTATGGCTACACCTTC
clone size: many
V gene: TRBV5-1
J gene: TRBJ1-2
D gene: .

CDR3 protein: CASSLGISSTDTQYF
CDR3 DNA: TGTGCCAGCAGCTTGGGCATTTCTAGCACAGATACGCAGTATTTT
clone size: few
V gene: TRBV7-2
J gene: TRBJ2-3
D gene: .

CDR3 protein: CASSLADQRSYTF
CDR3 DNA: TGTGCCAGCAGCTTAGCCGACCAGCGGAGCTACACCTTC
clone size: .
V gene: TRBV11-1
J gene: TRBJ1-2
D gene: .

CDR3 protein: CASSWDWRDFYEQYF
CDR3 DNA: TGTGCCAGCAGCTGGGATTGGCGGGACTTCTACGAGCAGTACTTC
clone size: .
V gene: TRBV7-8
J gene: TRBJ2-7
D gene: .

CDR3 protein: CASSPTVVSNQPQHF
CDR3 DNA: TGTGCCAGCTCACCTACGGTAGTTAGCAATCAGCCCCAGCATTTT
clone size: few
V gene: TRBV18
J gene: TRBJ1-5
D gene: .

CDR3 protein: CASSTGATNEKLFF
CDR3 DNA: TGTGCCAGCAGTACAGGGGCCACTAATGAAAAACTGTTTTTT
clone size: .
V gene: TRBV6-1
J gene: TRBJ1-4
D gene: TRBD1

CDR3 protein: CASSDRALIKYNEQFF
CDR3 DNA: TGTGCCAGCAGTGATCGGGCTCTTATCAAATACAATGAGCAGTTCTTC
clone size: .
V gene: TRBV25-1
J gene: TRBJ2-1
D gene: .

CDR3 protein: CASSYSPSGRASEQFF
CDR3 DNA: TGTGCCAGCAGTTACTCGCCTAGCGGGAGGGCAAGTGAGCAGTTCTTC
clone size: medium-sized
V gene: TRBV6-5
J gene: TRBJ2-1
D gene: TRBD2

CDR3 protein: CASSSTRGANYGYTF
CDR3 DNA: TGTGCCAGCAGTAGTACCAGGGGAGCGAACTATGGCTACACCTTC
clone size: few
V gene: TRBV6-5
J gene: TRBJ1-2
D gene: .

CDR3 protein: CASSLSGGYEQYF
CDR3 DNA: TGCGCCAGCAGCTTGTCAGGGGGCTACGAGCAGTACTTC
clone size: .
V gene: TRBV5-1
J gene: TRBJ2-7
D gene: TRBD1

CDR3 protein: CASSWQGALQNIQYF
CDR3 DNA: TGCGCCAGCAGCTGGCAGGGGGCGCTTCAAAACATTCAGTACTTC
clone size: .
V gene: TRBV5-1
J gene: TRBJ2-4
D gene: TRBD1

CDR3 protein: CASSTGLRDRVFF
CDR3 DNA: TGTGCCAGCAGCACCGGGCTCCGGGACAGGGTGTTCTTC
clone size: few
V gene: TRBV7-9
J gene: TRBJ2-1
D gene: TRBD1

CDR3 protein: CAISSGPTSTDTQYF
CDR3 DNA: TGTGCCATCAGTTCGGGACCCACAAGCACAGATACGCAGTATTTT
clone size: medium-sized
V gene: TRBV10-3
J gene: TRBJ2-3
D gene: .

CDR3 protein: CSVEAFRALENTEAFF
CDR3 DNA: TGCAGCGTTGAGGCTTTTAGGGCGTTGGAAAACACTGAAGCTTTCTTT
clone size: few
V gene: TRBV29-1
J gene: TRBJ1-1
D gene: .

CDR3 protein: CASSWSSGSYEQYF
CDR3 DNA: TGTGCCAGCAGCTGGTCTAGCGGGAGCTACGAGCAGTACTTC
clone size: few
V gene: TRBV11-2
J gene: TRBJ2-7
D gene: TRBD2

CDR3 protein: CASSLWLAVPYNEQFF
CDR3 DNA: TGTGCCAGCAGCTTGTGGCTAGCGGTCCCCTACAATGAGCAGTTCTTC
clone size: .
V gene: TRBV5-5
J gene: TRBJ2-1
D gene: TRBD2

CDR3 protein: CASSTWGTSRSEQFF
CDR3 DNA: TGTGCCAGCAGCACGTGGGGCACCAGTAGAAGTGAGCAGTTCTTC
clone size: medium-sized
V gene: TRBV7-9
J gene: TRBJ2-1
D gene: .

CDR3 protein: CASIAGGPVGELFF
CDR3 DNA: TGTGCCAGCATCGCGGGGGGGCCGGTCGGGGAGCTGTTTTTT
clone size: few
V gene: TRBV6-1
J gene: TRBJ2-2
D gene: TRBD2

CDR3 protein: CASREWEPLVKTQYF
CDR3 DNA: TGTGCCAGCCGAGAATGGGAACCCCTTGTGAAGACCCAGTACTTC
clone size: .
V gene: TRBV6-5
J gene: TRBJ2-5
D gene: .

CDR3 protein: CASSVIAGFPETQYF
CDR3 DNA: TGTGCCAGCAGTGTTATAGCGGGATTTCCGGAGACCCAGTACTTC
clone size: .
V gene: TRBV6-1
J gene: TRBJ2-5
D gene: TRBD2

CDR3 protein: CASSFRQATDTQYF
CDR3 DNA: TGCGCCAGCAGCTTCCGACAGGCCACAGATACGCAGTATTTT
clone size: many
V gene: TRBV5-1
J gene: TRBJ2-3
D gene: .